This T cell receptor beta chain was captured by sequencing in a study of T cell responses to AZD1222 COVID-19 vaccine. Whole-study findings and limits: Donors in the cohort were predominantly white British and more often female, and clonal diversity was possibly underestimated. Targeting of unmutated variant regions was reportedly seen in nearly half of spike-specific TCRs.

Data came from immunoSEQ multiplex PCR; TCRdb stores just in-frame clones and leaves some out. The top ten hold roughly 3.1% of the sample, which has about 150,000 clones, 90% seen once. It was second doses at about 4 or about 12 weeks that were pooled. On this clone itself: Its antigen is not known.

The CDR3 has 14 residues. With 5 bases removed from V and 4 bases from J, the gap between germline ends came to 11 bases. CDR1 is SEHNR and CDR2 is FQNEAQ in the germline V gene (reference sequence). Specimen: peripheral blood, collected 28 days after the second AZD1222 dose. This clonotype originated in an adult who received the AZD1222 COVID-19 vaccine. The chain links TRBV7-9 to TRBJ1-4, with a weak D call TRBD1 (6 bases). DNA for the CDR3: TGTGCCAGCAGCACCGGACAGCTTAATGAAAAACTGTTTTTT. Its protein is CASSTGQLNEKLFF.